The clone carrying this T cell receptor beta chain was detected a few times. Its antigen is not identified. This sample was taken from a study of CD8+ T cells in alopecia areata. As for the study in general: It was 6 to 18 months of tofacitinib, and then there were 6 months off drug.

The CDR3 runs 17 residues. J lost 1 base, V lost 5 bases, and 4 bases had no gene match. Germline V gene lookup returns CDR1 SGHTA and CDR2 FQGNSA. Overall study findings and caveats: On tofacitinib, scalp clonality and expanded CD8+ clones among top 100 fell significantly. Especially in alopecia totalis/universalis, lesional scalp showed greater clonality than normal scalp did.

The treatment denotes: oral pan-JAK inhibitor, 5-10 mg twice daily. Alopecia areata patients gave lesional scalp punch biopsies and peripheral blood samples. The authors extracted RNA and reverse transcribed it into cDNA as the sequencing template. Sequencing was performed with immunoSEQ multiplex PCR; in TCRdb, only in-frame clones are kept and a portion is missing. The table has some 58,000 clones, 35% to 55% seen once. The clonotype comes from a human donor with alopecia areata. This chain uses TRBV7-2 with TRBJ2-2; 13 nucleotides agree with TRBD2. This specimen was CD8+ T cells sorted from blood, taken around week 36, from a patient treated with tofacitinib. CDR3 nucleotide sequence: TGTGCCAGCAGCGCTCGACTAGCGGGAGGGAACACCGGGGAGCTGTTTTTT. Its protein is CASSARLAGGNTGELFF. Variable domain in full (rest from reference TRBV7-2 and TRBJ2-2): GAGVSQSPSNKVTEKGKDVELRCDPISGHTALYWYRQSLGQGLEFLIYFQGNSAPDKSGLPSDRFSAERTGGSVSTLTIQRTQQEDSAVYLCASSARLAGGNTGELFFGEGSRLTVL.